This is a list of T cell receptor beta chains from one sample in a study of blood T cells in healthy people across ages. TCRdb re-called the 5' RACE reads through MiXCR, storing one row per CDR3 protein. The table lists 450,000 to 650,000 distinct CDR3 sequences, 24% of them singletons. This sample was also put to use in a study of T cells of mothers and their children.

Sequencing used blood. These TCRs come from a boy aged 10-17 years in good health. Each CDR3 is given with its conserved first and last residue. A D gene is named only where the DNA matches it firmly. A row's size may be missing; if present it is once, few, many or a size class.

J gene | D gene | V gene | clone size | CDR3 DNA | CDR3 protein
TRBJ1-4 | TRBD1 | TRBV20-1 | NA | TGCAGTGCTAGAGATGGGGTCTACAGGGGGCTAGAAAAACTGTTTTTT | CSARDGVYRGLEKLFF
TRBJ2-7 | NA | TRBV28 | few | TGTGCCACCTCGGCCAATTACGAGCAGTACTTC | CATSANYEQYF
TRBJ1-1 | NA | TRBV5-1 | few | TGCGCCAGCAGCGGGGGTGCCTCATTCAACACTGAAGCTTTCTTT | CASSGGASFNTEAFF
TRBJ2-3 | TRBD2 | TRBV11-2 | few | TGTGCCAGCAGCTTATTTGCGGGAGGGGGCACAGATACGCAGTATTTT | CASSLFAGGGTDTQYF
TRBJ2-4 | NA | TRBV4-2 | NA | TGTGCCAGCAGCCAACTCCGAGGAGCCAAAAACATTCAGTACTTC | CASSQLRGAKNIQYF
TRBJ2-5 | TRBD2 | TRBV4-1 | NA | TGCGCCAGCAGCCAAGGACTAGCGGATGAGACCCAGTACTTC | CASSQGLADETQYF
TRBJ1-3 | NA | TRBV3-1 | few | TGTGCCAGCAGCCTCACTTTCGGGGGAAACACCATATATTTT | CASSLTFGGNTIYF
TRBJ2-1 | TRBD2 | TRBV5-4 | NA | TGTGCCAGCAGTCGCTGGGCTAGCGGGGGCAATGAGCAGTTCTTC | CASSRWASGGNEQFF
TRBJ1-4 | NA | TRBV4-1 | many | TGCGCCAGCAGCCGGCAAGGGGCCAGGGATGAAAAACTGTTTTTT | CASSRQGARDEKLFF
TRBJ2-1 | NA | TRBV6-6 | NA | TGTGCCAGCAGTTACGGGACACCCTTCAGGGATGAGCAGTTCTTC | CASSYGTPFRDEQFF
TRBJ2-5 | NA | TRBV28 | NA | TGTGCCAGCAGTTTGCCATCTAAAGAGACCCAGTACTTC | CASSLPSKETQYF
TRBJ2-7 | NA | TRBV12-3/TRBV12-4 | NA | TGTGCCAGCAGTCCGGATACAGGGTTCTACGAGCAGTACTTC | CASSPDTGFYEQYF
TRBJ2-7 | NA | TRBV12-3/TRBV12-4 | few | TGTGCCAGCAGTCCCCAGACGACGGGCAGCTCCTACGAGCAGTACTTC | CASSPQTTGSSYEQYF
TRBJ2-3 | NA | TRBV4-3 | few | TGCGCCAGCAGCCAAGAAACGCAGGGAAGAGATACGCAGTATTTT | CASSQETQGRDTQYF
TRBJ2-5 | TRBD1 | TRBV24-1 | many | TGTGCCACCAGTGATTTCCTTGGACAGGGGGAGGAGACCCAGTACTTC | CATSDFLGQGEETQYF
TRBJ2-5 | NA | TRBV4-3 | NA | TGCGCCAGCAGCCAAGGTTTTGCAGGGGACCAAGAGACCCAGTACTTC | CASSQGFAGDQETQYF
TRBJ2-5 | NA | TRBV7-9 | once | TGTGCCAGCAGGGGACACCAAGAAAGAGAGACCCAGTACTTC | CASRGHQERETQYF
TRBJ2-5 | TRBD2 | TRBV6-1 | NA | TGTGCCAGCAGCGTAGCGGGGGGGCCTCCAGAGACCCAGTACTTC | CASSVAGGPPETQYF
TRBJ2-5 | TRBD2 | TRBV7-8 | NA | TGTGCCAGCAGCGGACGACTAGCGGGAGAGGAGACCCAATACTTC | CASSGRLAGEETQYF
TRBJ1-4 | NA | TRBV5-1 | NA | TGCGCCAGCTCAAACCCCTTGGAGGGGACTCATGAAAAACTGTTTTTT | CASSNPLEGTHEKLFF